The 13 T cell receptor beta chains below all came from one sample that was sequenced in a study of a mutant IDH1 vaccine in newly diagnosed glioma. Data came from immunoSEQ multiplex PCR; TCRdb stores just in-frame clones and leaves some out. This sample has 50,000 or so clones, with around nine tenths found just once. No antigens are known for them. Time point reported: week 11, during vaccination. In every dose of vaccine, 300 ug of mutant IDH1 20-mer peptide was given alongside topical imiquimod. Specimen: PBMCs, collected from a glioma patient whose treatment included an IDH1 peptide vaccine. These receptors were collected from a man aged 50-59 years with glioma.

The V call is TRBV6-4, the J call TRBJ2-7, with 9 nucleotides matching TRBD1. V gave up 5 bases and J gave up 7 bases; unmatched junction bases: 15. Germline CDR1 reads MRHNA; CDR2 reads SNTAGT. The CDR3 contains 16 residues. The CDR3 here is CASSCPGDRVGVEQYF. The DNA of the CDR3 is TGTGCCAGCAGTTGTCCCGGGGACAGGGTAGGTGTGGAGCAGTACTTC.

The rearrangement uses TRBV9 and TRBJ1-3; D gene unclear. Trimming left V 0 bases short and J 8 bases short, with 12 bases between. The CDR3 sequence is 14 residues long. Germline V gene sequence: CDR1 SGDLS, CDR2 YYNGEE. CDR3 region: CASSVDLGLDTIYF. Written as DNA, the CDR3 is TGTGCCAGCAGCGTAGATTTAGGGTTGGACACCATATATTTT. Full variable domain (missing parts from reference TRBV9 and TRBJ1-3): DSGVTQTPKHLITATGQRVTLRCSPRSGDLSVYWYQQSLDQGLQFLIQYYNGEERAKGNILERFSAQQFPDLHSELNLSSLELGDSALYFCASSVDLGLDTIYFGEGSWLTVV.

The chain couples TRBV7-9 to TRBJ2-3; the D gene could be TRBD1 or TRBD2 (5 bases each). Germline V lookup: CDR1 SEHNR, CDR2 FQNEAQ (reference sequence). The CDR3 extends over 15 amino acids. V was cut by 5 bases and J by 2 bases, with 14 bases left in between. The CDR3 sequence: CASSPGRAVTDTQYF. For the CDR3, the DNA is TGTGCCAGCAGCCCGGGACGGGCGGTCACAGATACGCAGTATTTT.

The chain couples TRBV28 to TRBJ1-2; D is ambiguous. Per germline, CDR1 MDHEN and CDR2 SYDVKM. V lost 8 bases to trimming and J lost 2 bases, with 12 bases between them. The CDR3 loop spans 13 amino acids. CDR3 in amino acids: CASLIGRNYGYTF. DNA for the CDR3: TGTGCCAGCCTGATCGGGCGGAACTATGGCTACACCTTC.

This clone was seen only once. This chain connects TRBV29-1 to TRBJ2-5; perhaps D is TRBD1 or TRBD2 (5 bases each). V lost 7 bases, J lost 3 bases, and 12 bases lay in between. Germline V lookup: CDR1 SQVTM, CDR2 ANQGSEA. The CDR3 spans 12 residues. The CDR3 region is CSGTGDEETQYF. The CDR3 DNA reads TGCAGCGGAACCGGGGACGAAGAGACCCAGTACTTC.

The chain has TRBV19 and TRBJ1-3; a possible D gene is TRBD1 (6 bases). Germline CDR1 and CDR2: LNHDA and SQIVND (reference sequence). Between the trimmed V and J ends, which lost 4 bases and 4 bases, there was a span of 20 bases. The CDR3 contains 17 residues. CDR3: CASSTVGQNQLGNTIYF. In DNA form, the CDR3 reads TGTGCCAGTAGTACCGTAGGACAGAACCAACTGGGAAACACCATATATTTT.

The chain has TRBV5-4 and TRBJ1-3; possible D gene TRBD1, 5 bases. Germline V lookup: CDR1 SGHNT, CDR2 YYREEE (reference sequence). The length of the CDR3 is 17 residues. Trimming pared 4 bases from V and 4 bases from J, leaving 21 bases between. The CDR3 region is CASSAGVEGWSGNTIYF. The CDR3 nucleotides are TGTGCCAGCAGCGCTGGTGTTGAGGGGTGGTCCGGAAACACCATATATTTT.

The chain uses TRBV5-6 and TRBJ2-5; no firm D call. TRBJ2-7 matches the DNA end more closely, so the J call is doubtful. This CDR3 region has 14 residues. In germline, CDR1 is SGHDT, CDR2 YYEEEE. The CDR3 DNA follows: TGTGCCAGCAGCTTTGGCCCTATCTCCTACGAGCAGTACTTC. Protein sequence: CASSFGPISYEQYF.

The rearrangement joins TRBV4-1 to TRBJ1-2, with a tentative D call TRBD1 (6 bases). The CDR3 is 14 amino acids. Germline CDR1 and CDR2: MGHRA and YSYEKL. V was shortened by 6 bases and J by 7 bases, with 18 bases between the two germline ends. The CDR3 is CASRRIGQNRGYTF. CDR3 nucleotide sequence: TGCGCCAGCAGACGAATCGGACAGAATCGTGGCTACACCTTC.

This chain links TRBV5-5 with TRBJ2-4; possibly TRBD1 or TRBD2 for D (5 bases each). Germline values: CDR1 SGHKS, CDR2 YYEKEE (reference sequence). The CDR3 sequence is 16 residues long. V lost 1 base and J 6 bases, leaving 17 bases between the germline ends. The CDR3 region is CASSLTTTSGRNIQYF. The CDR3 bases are TGTGCCAGCAGCTTGACCACAACCTCAGGGAGAAACATTCAGTACTTC.

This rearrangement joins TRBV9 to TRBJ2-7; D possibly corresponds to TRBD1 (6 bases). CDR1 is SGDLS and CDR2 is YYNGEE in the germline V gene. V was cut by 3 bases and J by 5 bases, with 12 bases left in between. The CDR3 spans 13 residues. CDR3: CASSEGVQNEQYF. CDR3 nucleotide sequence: TGTGCCAGCAGCGAGGGGGTTCAAAACGAGCAGTACTTC. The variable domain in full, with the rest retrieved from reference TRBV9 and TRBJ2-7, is DSGVTQTPKHLITATGQRVTLRCSPRSGDLSVYWYQQSLDQGLQFLIQYYNGEERAKGNILERFSAQQFPDLHSELNLSSLELGDSALYFCASSEGVQNEQYFGPGTRLTVT.

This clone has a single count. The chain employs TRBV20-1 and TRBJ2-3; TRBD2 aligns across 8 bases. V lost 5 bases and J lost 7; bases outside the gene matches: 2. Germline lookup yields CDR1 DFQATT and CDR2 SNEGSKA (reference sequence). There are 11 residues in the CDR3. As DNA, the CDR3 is TGCAGTGCTCCGGGGGGGAATACGCAGTATTTT. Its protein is CSAPGGNTQYF.

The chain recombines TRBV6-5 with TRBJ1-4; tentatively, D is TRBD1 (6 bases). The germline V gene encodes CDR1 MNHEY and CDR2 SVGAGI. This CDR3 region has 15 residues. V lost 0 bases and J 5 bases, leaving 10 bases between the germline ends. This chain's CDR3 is CASSYSGGPNEKLFF. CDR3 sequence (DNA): TGTGCCAGCAGTTACTCAGGGGGACCAAATGAAAAACTGTTTTTT.